This T cell receptor beta chain was observed in a study of T cell responses to AZD1222 COVID-19 vaccine. Study observations and caveats: Repertoire collection took place solely once the T cell response had peaked.

The CDR3 sequence is 15 residues long. The V and J ends lost 5 bases and 2 bases, in that order; junction bases with no gene match: 5. CDR1 is SEHNR and CDR2 is FQNEAQ in the germline V gene (reference sequence). Clones were sequenced by immunoSEQ multiplex PCR, and TCRdb holds only the in-frame ones, with some missing. The data contain 120,000 or so clones, less than 90% of them singletons. A note on this clone: Its antigen is currently unknown.

The chain carries TRBV7-9 and TRBJ2-3; the match to TRBD1 covers 9 bases. The sequences come from peripheral blood, collected on day 0 of AZD1222 vaccination. The clonotype was recovered from an adult in good health. The CDR3 here is CASSPTGGSTDTQYF. The CDR3, as DNA: TGTGCCAGCAGCCCGACAGGGGGTTCCACAGATACGCAGTATTTT.